Shown below are 13 T cell receptor beta chains from a single sample sequenced in a study of monozygotic twins with inflammatory bowel disease. With the 5' RACE reads reprocessed, TCRdb shows one record per CDR3 protein and no DNA. The table gives 400,000 or so distinct CDR3 sequences; the top ten clones make up around 2.4% of it. Sequenced: blood. These receptor sequences come from a human donor with ulcerative colitis or Crohn's disease, or a healthy co-twin of an affected twin (not recorded which).

CDR3 sequence reads: CAIRDSGVGNTIYF. The chain joins TRBV10-3 to TRBJ1-3. The CDR3 extends over 14 amino acids. Germline lookup yields CDR1 ENHRY and CDR2 SYGVKD.

The chain links TRBV18 to TRBJ2-5; the D gene TCRdb calls, TRBD2, cannot be checked with no DNA. This CDR3 has 14 amino acids. The germline V gene encodes CDR1 KGHSH and CDR2 LQKENI. The chain's CDR3 is CATLGSSPTGTQYF. The whole variable domain, remainder taken from reference TRBV18 and TRBJ2-5, is NAGVMQNPRHLVRRRGQEARLRCSPMKGHSHVYWYRQLPEEGLKFMVYLQKENIIDESGMPKERFSAEFPKEGPSILRIQQVVRGDSAAYFCATLGSSPTGTQYFGPGTRLLVL.

The genes are TRBV5-6 and TRBJ1-2. The CDR3 has 17 residues. Germline V gives CDR1 SGHDT, CDR2 YYEEEE. The CDR3 loop is CASSTPSLRRLGDGYTF.

The chain has TRBV20-1 and TRBJ2-1; the D gene TCRdb calls, TRBD2, cannot be checked with no DNA. This CDR3 is 15 amino acids long. The germline gives CDR1 DFQATT, CDR2 SNEGSKA (reference sequence). CDR3: CSASGAGVIYNEQFF.

The chain recombines TRBV10-3 with TRBJ2-7; TCRdb indicates TRBD2, and absent DNA this call remains unverified. Germline V gene lookup returns CDR1 ENHRY and CDR2 SYGVKD. This CDR3 is built from 13 residues. The CDR3 sequence: CAISVGLSYEQYF.

This rearrangement joins TRBV29-1 to TRBJ2-7; absent DNA, TCRdb's TRBD2 call cannot be checked. The CDR3 covers 11 residues. Germline lookup yields CDR1 SQVTM and CDR2 ANQGSEA. The CDR3 region is CSVVAGTEQYF.

The V gene is TRBV28, the J gene TRBJ2-2; there is no DNA to check the TCRdb D call of TRBD1. CDR3 length: 18 residues. Germline CDR1 MDHEN, CDR2 SYDVKM. This CDR3 reads CASSFLSPGQKDTGELFF. The full variable domain, its missing parts supplied by reference TRBV28 and TRBJ2-2, is DVKVTQSSRYLVKRTGEKVFLECVQDMDHENMFWYRQDPGLGLRLIYFSYDVKMKEKGDIPEGYSVSREKKERFSLILESASTNQTSMYLCASSFLSPGQKDTGELFFGEGSRLTVL.

The CDR3 loop reads CASSYRTSGIYEQYF. J is TRBJ2-7 and V is TRBV6-2 or TRBV6-3; the D call of TRBD2 rests on TCRdb alone, since no DNA is present to check it. CDR1 and CDR2 (germline): MNHEY, SVGEGT. The CDR3 has 15 residues.

V is TRBV4-2 and J is TRBJ2-2; TCRdb's D call, TRBD2, is unchecked because there is no DNA. CDR3 size: 19 residues. CDR1 and CDR2 from the germline V gene are LGHNA and YNFKEQ. CDR3 in amino acids: CASLSPRGLAGSVAGELFF.

The chain uses TRBV11-2 and TRBJ2-7; TCRdb indicates TRBD1, and absent DNA this call remains unverified. Germline values: CDR1 SGHAT, CDR2 FQNNGV. CDR3 length equals 15 residues. CDR3 sequence reads: CASSLGFGRGYEQYF.

The V gene is TRBV20-1, the J gene TRBJ1-1; the TCRdb D gene call, TRBD1, has no DNA to confirm it. Germline assignment: CDR1 DFQATT and CDR2 SNEGSKA (reference sequence). The CDR3 totals 14 residues. This CDR3 reads CSARDRQGASEAFF.

The chain links TRBV5-5 to TRBJ2-5; TCRdb's assignment of TRBD1 cannot be checked, as there is no DNA. Germline loops: CDR1 SGHKS, CDR2 YYEKEE (reference sequence). There are 16 residues in the CDR3. This chain's CDR3 is CASSFDPRGRWETQYF.

This chain joins TRBV20-1 and TRBJ1-1. Germline lookup yields CDR1 DFQATT and CDR2 SNEGSKA (reference sequence). CDR3 length: 15 residues. CDR3 residues: CSARDMGIFYTEAFF.